This T cell receptor (beta chain) was sequenced in a study of cytomegalovirus exposure and HLA in healthy donors. General study points: Association of a missense DCLRE1C variant with TCR beta V- and J-gene trimming was reported in a later analysis.

As regards this clone: Its target is not known.

Both 60 Vbeta primers and 13 Jbeta primers went into the PCR. Assay: immunoSEQ multiplex PCR; the TCRdb copy retains only in-frame clones and omits some. The sample has 100,000 to 150,000 clones, roughly four fifths seen once. CDR1 and CDR2 (germline): SGHVS, FNYEAQ. This CDR3 is 14 amino acids long. The V gene end was trimmed by 1 base and the J gene end by 4 bases; junction bases not matched to a gene: 0. This rearrangement joins TRBV7-6 to TRBJ1-4, with 7 bases fitting TRBD1. This sequence was found in a woman in her forties in good health and CMV-seropositive. The sample was PBMCs. The CDR3: CASSLGQGNEKLFF. In DNA, the CDR3 is TGTGCCAGCAGCTTAGGACAGGGTAATGAAAAACTGTTTTTT.